Below are 2 T cell receptor beta chains sequenced from a single sample in a study of blood T cell repertoires in COVID-19. Produced via immunoSEQ multiplex PCR; TCRdb's table is partial and in-frame only. The table has about 180,000 clones, 65% to 90% seen once. Sequenced material: peripheral blood. These receptor sequences come from a man aged 45 to 65 with active or convalescent COVID-19.

The V and J genes are TRBV21-1 and TRBJ1-5; the D call of TRBD1 is as the table states it, not checked on the DNA. TRBV21-1 is reported as a pseudogene. CDR3 length: 15 residues. The CDR3 nucleotides are TGTGCCAGCAGCCCGGCAGGGTGGTTCAATCAGCCCCAGCATTTT. It is translated as CASSPAGWFNQPQHF.

This chain connects TRBV1 to TRBJ2-1; TRBD2 was called by the table and not checked on the DNA. TRBV1 is shown as a pseudogene. CDR3 size: 18 residues. CDR3 sequence reads: CTSSQDLTSGGRENEQFF. The CDR3 DNA is TGCACCAGCAGCCAAGATCTGACTAGCGGGGGTCGAGAGAATGAGCAGTTCTTC.